This TCR beta chain was captured in a study of T cell repertoires in cytomegalovirus infection. Study-wide context: The public TCR beta signatures pointed to both CMV infection and matching HLA type. Whole-study findings and limits: HLA-C-restricted CMV-specific TCR beta clonotypes were dominant in the ex vivo response. Based on cumulative public TCR beta family frequency, carriers of CMV plus the relevant HLA were identified.

The CDR3 covers 17 residues. V shed 7 bases and J 2 bases; nucleotides not matched to a gene: 13. Germline CDR1 and CDR2: KGHDR and SFDVKD. Concerning this clonotype: Its target is unknown.

Each CDR3 protein gets one entry after TCRdb re-called the reads with MiXCR. The table shows approximately 180,000 distinct CDR3 sequences, with roughly 15% occurring only once. The source of this sequence is a human donor in good health (CMV status not recorded). Some clones in this sample may be carry-over from other donors' samples. The V gene is TRBV24-1, the J gene TRBJ2-1; TRBD2 matches at 7 bases. Sequenced input: CD8+ T cells from PBMCs. CDR3 protein: CATRGGGKKGTYNEQFF. In DNA form, the CDR3 reads TGTGCCACCAGGGGCGGGGGTAAGAAGGGAACCTACAATGAGCAGTTCTTC.